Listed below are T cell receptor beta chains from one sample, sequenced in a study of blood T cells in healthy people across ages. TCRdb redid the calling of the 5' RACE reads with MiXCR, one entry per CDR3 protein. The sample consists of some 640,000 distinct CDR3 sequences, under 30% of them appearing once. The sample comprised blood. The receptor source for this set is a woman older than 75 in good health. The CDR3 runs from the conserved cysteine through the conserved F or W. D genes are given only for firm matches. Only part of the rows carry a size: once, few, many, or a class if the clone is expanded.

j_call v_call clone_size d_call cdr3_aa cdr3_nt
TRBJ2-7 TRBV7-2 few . CASSPGGSDNEQYF TGTGCCAGCAGCCCAGGGGGGAGTGACAATGAGCAGTACTTC
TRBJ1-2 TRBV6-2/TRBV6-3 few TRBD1 CTSTRRGTGAPLYGYTF TGTACCAGCACCAGGAGGGGGACAGGGGCCCCGCTCTATGGCTACACCTTC
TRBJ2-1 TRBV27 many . CASSHEDNEQFF TGTGCCAGCAGTCACGAGGACAATGAGCAGTTCTTC
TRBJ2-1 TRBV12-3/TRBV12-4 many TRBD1 CASRVGTGGYNEQFF TGTGCCAGCAGGGTAGGGACAGGAGGATACAATGAGCAGTTCTTC
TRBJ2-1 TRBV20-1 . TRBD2 CSARDLLAGYQETQFF TGCAGTGCTAGAGATCTCCTAGCGGGGTACCAAGAGACCCAGTTCTTC
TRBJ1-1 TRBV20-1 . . CSARDQPNTEAFF TGCAGTGCTAGAGATCAGCCGAACACTGAAGCTTTCTTT
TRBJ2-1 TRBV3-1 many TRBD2 CASSQDRRLALSSYNEQFF TGTGCCAGCAGCCAAGATAGGAGACTAGCGTTAAGCTCCTACAATGAGCAGTTCTTC
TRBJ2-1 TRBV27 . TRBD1 CATTGGNNEQFF TGTGCCACGACAGGGGGCAACAATGAGCAGTTCTTC
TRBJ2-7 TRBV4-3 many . CASSQHRDYYEQYF TGCGCCAGCAGCCAGCATAGGGATTACTACGAGCAGTACTTC
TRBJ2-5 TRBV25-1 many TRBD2 CASSEYRSGGFGETQYF TGTGCCAGCAGTGAATATCGAAGCGGGGGGTTCGGGGAGACCCAGTACTTC
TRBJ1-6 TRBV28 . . CASSLPSSGRVGSPLHF TGTGCCAGCAGTTTACCTAGTAGTGGCAGGGTCGGATCACCCCTCCACTTT
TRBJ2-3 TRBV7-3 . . CASSLTPGRGTDTQYF TGTGCCAGCAGCCTAACCCCCGGACGGGGCACAGATACGCAGTATTTT
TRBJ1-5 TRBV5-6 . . CASSLAPWGAGSNQPQHF TGTGCCAGCAGCTTGGCCCCTTGGGGGGCCGGGAGCAATCAGCCCCAGCATTTT
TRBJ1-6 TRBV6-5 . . CASSYSTPGFDSPLHF TGTGCCAGCAGTTACTCGACCCCCGGGTTCGATTCACCCCTCCACTTT
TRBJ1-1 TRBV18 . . CASSPAIMNTEAFF TGTGCCAGCTCACCAGCCATTATGAACACTGAAGCTTTCTTT
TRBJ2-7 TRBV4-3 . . CAGSQGLGGGYNEQYF TGCGCCGGCAGCCAAGGGTTGGGGGGAGGATACAATGAGCAGTACTTC
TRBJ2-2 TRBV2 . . CASRSRDFGTGELFF TGTGCCAGCAGGTCCAGGGACTTCGGCACCGGGGAGCTGTTTTTT
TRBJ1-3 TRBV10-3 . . CAIMTGAGNTIYF TGTGCCATCATGACAGGAGCTGGAAACACCATATATTTT
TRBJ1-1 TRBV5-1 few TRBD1 CASSLQGAIGVNTEAFF TGCGCCAGCAGCTTACAGGGGGCGATAGGGGTTAACACTGAAGCTTTCTTT
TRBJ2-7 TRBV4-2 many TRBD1 CASSHAFRDRGDEQYF TGTGCCAGCAGCCATGCATTCCGGGACAGGGGTGACGAGCAGTACTTC
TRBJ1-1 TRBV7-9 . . CASSFLGSSEAFF TGTGCCAGCAGCTTTCTAGGGTCCTCTGAAGCTTTCTTT
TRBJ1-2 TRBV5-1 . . CASKPAGLYYGYTF TGCGCCAGCAAGCCGGCAGGTCTTTACTATGGCTACACCTTC
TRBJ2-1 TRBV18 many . CASSRPPGRDNEQFF TGTGCCAGCTCACGTCCCCCGGGCCGCGACAATGAGCAGTTCTTC
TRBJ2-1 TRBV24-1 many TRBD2 CATSESGNYKGGQFF TGTGCCACCAGTGAGAGCGGGAACTACAAGGGCGGGCAGTTCTTC
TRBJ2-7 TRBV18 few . CASSIRETGEQYF TGTGCCAGCTCAATTCGGGAGACAGGGGAGCAGTACTTC
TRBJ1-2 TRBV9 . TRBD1 CASTKTGGGYGYTF TGTGCCAGCACCAAGACAGGGGGTGGCTATGGCTACACCTTC
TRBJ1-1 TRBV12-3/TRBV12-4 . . CASSQGDRAFF TGTGCCAGCAGCCAGGGAGACAGAGCTTTCTTT
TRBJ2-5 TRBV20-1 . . CSVCCGAQETQYF TGCAGTGTGTGCTGTGGCGCCCAAGAGACCCAGTACTTC
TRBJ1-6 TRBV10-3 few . CAISGPRGRNNSPLHF TGTGCCATCAGTGGCCCTCGGGGACGGAATAATTCACCCCTCCACTTT
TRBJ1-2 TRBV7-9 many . CASTYGGGRADYGYTF TGTGCCAGCACCTATGGGGGGGGCAGGGCCGACTATGGCTACACCTTC
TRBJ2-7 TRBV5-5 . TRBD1 CASATGTVDYEQYF TGTGCCAGCGCCACCGGGACAGTGGACTACGAGCAGTACTTC
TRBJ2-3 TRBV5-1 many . CASSLGSLRDTQYF TGCGCCAGCAGCTTGGGGTCACTGAGGGATACGCAGTATTTT
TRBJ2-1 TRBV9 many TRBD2 CASSALSGGRHNEQFF TGTGCCAGCAGCGCCCTATCCGGGGGGAGGCACAATGAGCAGTTCTTC
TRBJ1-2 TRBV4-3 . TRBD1 CASSQVVPQGQGGYTF TGCGCCAGCAGCCAAGTCGTCCCTCAGGGACAGGGCGGCTACACCTTC
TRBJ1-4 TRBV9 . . CASSVGQVHDGKRFF TGTGCCAGCAGCGTAGGGCAGGTCCACGATGGAAAACGGTTTTTT
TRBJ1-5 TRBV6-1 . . CASHLGGWEPQHF TGTGCCAGCCATTTAGGGGGGTGGGAGCCCCAGCATTTT
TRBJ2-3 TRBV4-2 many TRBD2 CASSQDQASGDRTDTQYF TGTGCCAGCAGCCAAGATCAGGCTAGCGGGGACCGCACAGATACGCAGTATTTT
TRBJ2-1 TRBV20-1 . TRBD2 CSARDEGAASGRWEQFF TGCAGTGCTAGAGATGAGGGCGCGGCTAGCGGGAGATGGGAGCAGTTCTTC
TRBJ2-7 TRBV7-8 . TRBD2 CASSLSSGGLMGVQYF TGTGCCAGCAGCTTATCTAGCGGGGGCCTGATGGGGGTTCAGTACTTC
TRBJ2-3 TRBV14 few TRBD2 CASSPGIAGPTDTQYF TGTGCCAGCAGCCCCGGGATAGCGGGACCCACAGATACGCAGTATTTT
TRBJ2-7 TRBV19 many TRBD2 CASGAGGPYEQYF TGTGCCAGTGGTGCGGGGGGGCCCTACGAGCAGTACTTC
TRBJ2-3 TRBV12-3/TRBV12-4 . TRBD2 CASSSPGKRGDRAQYF TGTGCCAGCAGTTCCCCGGGGAAGCGGGGGGATCGGGCGCAGTATTTT
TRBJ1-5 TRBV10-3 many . CAIGSGSNQPQHF TGTGCCATTGGGTCCGGAAGCAATCAGCCCCAGCATTTT
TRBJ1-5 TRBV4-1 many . CASSHPTGSGNQPQHF TGCGCCAGCAGCCATCCAACAGGGAGCGGCAATCAGCCCCAGCATTTT
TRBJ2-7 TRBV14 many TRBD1 CASSRTGGNNYEQYF TGTGCCAGCAGCCGGACAGGGGGCAATAACTACGAGCAGTACTTC
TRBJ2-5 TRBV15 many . CATSRDRPSRQQYF TGTGCCACCAGCAGAGATCGTCCTAGCCGTCAACAGTACTTC
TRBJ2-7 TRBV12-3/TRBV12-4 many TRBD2 CASSLDFSGGRPYEQYF TGTGCCAGCAGTTTAGACTTCAGCGGGGGCCGCCCCTACGAGCAGTACTTC
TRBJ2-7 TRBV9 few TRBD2 CASRPLAGGYNEQYF TGTGCCAGCCGTCCCCTAGCGGGGGGCTACAATGAGCAGTACTTC